The text below deals with one T cell receptor beta chain. Its antigen is still unknown. No base-level quality is on record; no much larger clone is a single base apart. In the germline V gene, CDR1 corresponds to SGHRS and CDR2 to YFSETQ. Germline trimming: 0 bases from V, 2 bases from J; junction bases outside gene matches: 6. Taken from cysteine to phenylalanine, the CDR3 has 18 residues. Left in the record is the CDR3 DNA by itself, 54 bases read in frame from the first base. Whole blood was collected in K2EDTA tubes by collaborating institutions according to the institutions' own protocols. For TCRbeta analysis, collaborators shipped samples as frozen whole blood, isolated PBMCs, or DNA extracted from either of those sample types. The sample comes from a study of blood T cell repertoires in COVID-19 (dated by TCRdb to between 2020 and 2021). General notes on the study: Collaborator samples came from the United States, Italy and Spain and covered acute and convalescent phases of COVID-19. A freely available public database, intended as a resource for researchers studying the immune response to SARS-CoV-2, is where the repertoires were released. The dataset comprised deeply sampled blood TCRbeta repertoires from subjects exposed to, actively infected with, or recovered from COVID-19. The samples were drawn from the first 160 participants of the ongoing ImmuneRACE study and from some 1,300 subjects provided by 6 global collaborators. A de-identified subject ID, COVID-19 status, age in years and sex were almost always included in the sample metadata. The prospective study material was composed of cDNA or gDNA derived from T cells, B-cell-depleted T cells, or PBMCs. Where available, HLA class I and class II types were obtained from metadata supplied by the sample provider rather than from assay-based typing. The research as a whole found: The quantity of clinical and demographic metadata differed by source and by participant and was supplied without curation.

The immunoSEQ Assay, a bias-controlled multiplex PCR, was used to amplify TCRbeta CDR3 regions from genomic DNA. The paper's data handling went like this. Nucleated cell counts per sample were estimated from amplification of reference gene primers within the assay. Sequence reads were collapsed and filtered to measure the absolute abundance of every unique TCRbeta CDR3 rearrangement. For each sample, productive Simpson clonality was calculated as the square root of Simpson's diversity index across productive rearrangements. Entries here come from immuneACCESS through TCRdb and include only in-frame sequences with V and J called. Some clones fail to appear in such tables; in the studies checked, an unresolved V gene covers under half of the shortfall, and the cause of the remainder is unknown. Clone size and V and J calls were adopted from that table, with D and trimming inferred from the DNA. In this sample the table shows approximately 320,000 clones, around 85% of which occur a single time. Clones ranked in the top ten supply more than 6% of the sample.

The chain was built from TRBV5-1 and TRBJ2-2, with 11 bases matching TRBD2. Source material: peripheral blood. The receptor's source is a human donor in a cohort sampled during active COVID-19. This receptor has the CDR3 CASSLGSLAGGNTGELFF. Here is the DNA: TGCGCCAGCAGCTTGGGATCGCTAGCGGGGGGTAACACCGGGGAGCTGTTTTTT.